Presented here are 26 T cell receptor beta chains from one specimen sequenced in a study of T cell changes during pregnancy in multiple sclerosis. The assay was immunoSEQ multiplex PCR, and TCRdb's table has in-frame clones only and misses some. Of 55,000 to 75,000 clones in the sample, around 91% were seen once. The sequencing here drew on peripheral blood, taken in the third trimester of pregnancy. The receptors were sampled from a female donor in good health, enrolled as a control in a pregnancy study.

This clone has just one count. This rearrangement joins TRBV6-1 to TRBJ1-4; possible D gene TRBD1, 5 bases. V lost 7 bases, J lost 13 bases, and 10 bases lay in between. The CDR3 consists of 10 residues. In germline, CDR1 is MNHNS, CDR2 SASEGT. This chain's CDR3 is CASTQGRLFF. CDR3 sequence (DNA): TGTGCCAGCACGCAGGGAAGACTGTTTTTT.

The J gene is TRBJ2-3, the V gene TRBV5-8, with 9 bases that match TRBD1. In germline, CDR1 is SGHTS, CDR2 YDEGEE. The CDR3 is 15 amino acids. The V segment lost 3 bases and the J segment 7 bases; nucleotides outside the gene matches: 9. CDR3 coding DNA: TGTGCCAGCAGCTACCAAGGACAGGGGCAAAATACGCAGTATTTT. Translation gives CASSYQGQGQNTQYF.

The chain uses TRBV10-3 and TRBJ2-7; 7 bases map to TRBD2. The CDR3 loop spans 11 amino acids. Looked up from germline, CDR1 is ENHRY and CDR2 is SYGVKD. Trimming cost V 4 bases and J 6 bases; bases outside gene matches: 0. Here the CDR3 reads CAISGGGEQYF. In DNA form, the CDR3 reads TGTGCCATCAGTGGGGGGGGCGAGCAGTACTTC.

This rearrangement joins TRBV5-5 to TRBJ1-6; tentatively, D is TRBD1 (5 bases). Germline lookup yields CDR1 SGHKS and CDR2 YYEKEE (reference sequence). Trimming cost V 4 bases and J 11 bases, with 16 bases left between them. CDR3 length: 14 amino acids. Here the CDR3 DNA reads TGTGCCAGCAGCGCGGAGGGGTACAGCGCACCCCTCCACTTT. Amino acids: CASSAEGYSAPLHF.

This clone has a single count. The chain links TRBV29-1 to TRBJ2-3; 9 positions match TRBD2. The CDR3 is 15 residues long. Losses at the gene ends were 3 bases for V and 2 bases for J; bases not matched to a gene: 6. The germline V gene encodes CDR1 SQVTM and CDR2 ANQGSEA. CDR3 amino acids: CSVDPLAGYTDTQYF. DNA for the CDR3: TGCAGCGTTGACCCCCTAGCGGGGTACACAGATACGCAGTATTTT.

This clone came up once. The chain has TRBV2 and TRBJ1-2; D gene unclear. The CDR3 has 13 residues. Trimming left V 1 base short and J 8 bases short, with 11 bases between. CDR1 SNHLY and CDR2 FYNNEI come from the germline V gene. CDR3 protein: CASSEGSSRGYTF. CDR3 sequence (DNA): TGTGCCAGCAGTGAAGGTAGCAGTAGGGGCTACACCTTC.

The rearrangement uses TRBV28 and TRBJ1-1; maybe TRBD1 (5 bases). From germline, CDR1 is MDHEN and CDR2 SYDVKM. V was pared by 5 bases and J by 9 bases, with 16 bases between. The CDR3 runs to 13 residues. The CDR3 DNA reads TGTGCCAGCAGTCCGCCCCCAGGGTTGCAAGCTTTCTTT. Its protein is CASSPPPGLQAFF.

This clone appeared once. J is TRBJ1-3 and V is TRBV9; no reliable D call. From germline, CDR1 is SGDLS and CDR2 YYNGEE. This CDR3 contains 16 residues. V lost 4 bases, J lost 0 bases, and 14 bases lay in between. CDR3 region: CASSSRAGSSGNTIYF. As DNA, the CDR3 is TGTGCCAGCAGCTCACGAGCGGGGAGCTCTGGAAACACCATATATTTT. Based on the CDR3 plus reference TRBV9 and TRBJ1-3, the full variable domain is DSGVTQTPKHLITATGQRVTLRCSPRSGDLSVYWYQQSLDQGLQFLIQYYNGEERAKGNILERFSAQQFPDLHSELNLSSLELGDSALYFCASSSRAGSSGNTIYFGEGSWLTVV.

V usage is TRBV28 and J usage is TRBJ1-3; 10 positions match TRBD1. V shed 4 bases, J shed 8 bases, and the junction held 5 bases outside the gene matches. The germline V gene has CDR1 MDHEN and CDR2 SYDVKM. CDR3 size: 14 residues. The DNA for the CDR3 is TGTGCCAGCAGTTCGGGACAGGGGCTTTACACCATATATTTT. Residues: CASSSGQGLYTIYF.

J is TRBJ2-5 and V is TRBV4-3; TRBD2 matches at 8 bases. Germline values: CDR1 LGHNA, CDR2 YSLEER. Trimming at V came to 4 bases and at J to 7 bases, leaving 8 bases not matched to a gene. The CDR3 spans 14 residues. The CDR3 DNA is TGCGCCAGCAGCCTACGGGGGGGCCGGGGGACCCAGTACTTC. Its protein is CASSLRGGRGTQYF.

The V gene is TRBV7-2, the J gene TRBJ1-6; D not resolved. The CDR3 has 16 amino acids. In germline, CDR1 is SGHTA, CDR2 FQGNSA. V lost 5 bases to trimming and J lost 14 bases, with 25 bases between them. The CDR3 nucleotides read TGTGCCAGCAGCCGTTTAAATTCACCCCAAATGGAGTCCCTCCACTTT. Translation: CASSRLNSPQMESLHF.

The chain uses TRBV5-1 and TRBJ1-2, with 9 bases matching TRBD1. CDR1 and CDR2 from the germline V gene are SGHRS and YFSETQ. The junction had 13 bases not matched to a gene; V was cut back by 4 bases and J by 6 bases. The CDR3 spans 16 residues. The CDR3 reads CASSPWMSTGGDGYTF. The DNA for the CDR3 is TGCGCCAGCAGCCCGTGGATGTCGACAGGGGGGGATGGCTACACCTTC.

V gene TRBV28 combines with J gene TRBJ2-2, with 8 bases fitting TRBD1. Germline lookup yields CDR1 MDHEN and CDR2 SYDVKM. The length of the CDR3 is 14 residues. V shed 11 bases, J shed 4 bases, and the junction held 9 bases outside the gene matches. The CDR3 spells CAAKGQVSTGELFF. CDR3 coding DNA: TGTGCCGCTAAGGGACAGGTGTCCACCGGGGAGCTGTTTTTT. The whole variable domain, filled in from reference TRBV28 and TRBJ2-2, reads DVKVTQSSRYLVKRTGEKVFLECVQDMDHENMFWYRQDPGLGLRLIYFSYDVKMKEKGDIPEGYSVSREKKERFSLILESASTNQTSMYLCAAKGQVSTGELFFGEGSRLTVL.

V and J are TRBV4-1 and TRBJ2-5, with 9 bases fitting TRBD2. Germline trimming cut 1 base from V and 4 bases from J; bases unmatched to any gene: 4. The CDR3 runs to 15 residues. Germline values: CDR1 MGHRA, CDR2 YSYEKL. The CDR3 nucleotides read TGCGCCAGCAGCCAAGGGGCGGGGGGGCGAGAGACCCAGTACTTC. Translating it yields CASSQGAGGRETQYF.

The table lists this clone with a count of one. The genes are TRBV4-1 and TRBJ1-4, with TRBD1 matching 8 bases. V lost 1 base to trimming and J lost 8 bases; unmatched junction nucleotides: 3. Looked up from germline, CDR1 is MGHRA and CDR2 is YSYEKL. CDR3 length: 14 amino acids. The CDR3 sequence: CASSQGTGHEKLFF. As DNA, the CDR3 is TGCGCCAGCAGCCAAGGGACAGGGCACGAAAAACTGTTTTTT.

This clone was seen only a few times. This rearrangement joins TRBV6-1 to TRBJ1-6; D gene uncertain. V lost 7 bases, J lost 7 bases, and 11 bases lay in between. This CDR3 contains 13 residues. Per the germline V gene, CDR1 is MNHNS and CDR2 is SASEGT. The CDR3 protein is CASTRTDNSPLHF. Written as DNA, the CDR3 is TGTGCCAGCACCAGGACTGACAATTCACCCCTCCACTTT.

The chain carries TRBV5-4 and TRBJ1-1, with 10 bases lining up with TRBD1. The CDR3 is 15 amino acids. Germline trimming cut 4 bases from V and 11 bases from J; bases unmatched to any gene: 14. From germline, CDR1 is SGHNT and CDR2 YYREEE (reference sequence). CDR3 coding DNA: TGTGCCAGCAGCGTCCCTGGGACAGGGGTATCCGGCGCTTTCTTT. Protein: CASSVPGTGVSGAFF.

This clone appeared once. The rearrangement joins TRBV5-4 to TRBJ1-2, with 8 bases fitting TRBD1. From germline, CDR1 is SGHNT and CDR2 YYREEE (reference sequence). V lost 2 bases and J lost 6; bases outside the gene matches: 3. The CDR3 runs 13 residues. The CDR3 sequence is CASSLNRGDGYTF. DNA for the CDR3: TGTGCCAGCAGCTTAAACAGGGGGGATGGCTACACCTTC.

The chain recombines TRBV18 with TRBJ1-6; TRBD1 might be the D (6 bases). V dropped 2 bases and J dropped 4 bases, with 15 bases sitting between them. The CDR3 length is 17 residues. CDR1 and CDR2 (germline): KGHSH, LQKENI. The CDR3 DNA is TGTGCCAGCTCACCAAGCGGGGGGCAAGATTATAATTCACCCCTCCACTTT. The encoded protein is CASSPSGGQDYNSPLHF.

The CDR3 loop is CAISDILAGENTDTQYF. CDR3 coding DNA: TGTGCCATCAGTGATATCCTGGCGGGGGAGAACACAGATACGCAGTATTTT. The J gene is TRBJ2-3, the V gene TRBV10-3; TRBD2 agrees at 7 bases. CDR3 length: 17 residues. Trimming cost V 3 bases and J 2 bases; bases outside gene matches: 11. Germline CDR1 ENHRY, CDR2 SYGVKD.

The J gene is TRBJ1-1, the V gene TRBV30; D gene unclear. Per germline, CDR1 GTSNPN and CDR2 SVGIG (reference sequence). Trimming removed 4 bases from V and 1 base from J, with 7 bases in between. The CDR3 contains 12 residues. CDR3 region: CAWMEGNTEAFF. The DNA for the CDR3 is TGTGCCTGGATGGAGGGGAACACTGAAGCTTTCTTT.

The chain recombines TRBV7-2 with TRBJ1-5; unclear D gene. This CDR3 comprises 15 residues. Germline V gives CDR1 SGHTA, CDR2 FQGNSA. Trimming pared 5 bases from V and 7 bases from J, leaving 18 bases between. Here the CDR3 reads CASSPIGGFIQPQHF. CDR3 DNA sequence: TGTGCCAGCAGCCCAATAGGCGGGTTCATCCAGCCCCAGCATTTT.

The chain links TRBV4-1 to TRBJ1-5; 9 bases align to TRBD1. Germline V gene sequence: CDR1 MGHRA, CDR2 YSYEKL. The CDR3 is 14 residues long. V gave up 4 bases and J gave up 3 bases; unmatched junction bases: 1. In DNA, the CDR3 is TGCGCCAGCAGCCGGACAGGGGTCAATCAGCCCCAGCATTTT. It encodes CASSRTGVNQPQHF.

The V and J genes are TRBV4-2 and TRBJ2-1; 7 positions match TRBD2. V was clipped by 5 bases and J by 3 bases; unmatched bases: 13. This CDR3 is built from 17 residues. CDR1 and CDR2 from the germline V gene are LGHNA and YNFKEQ. Written as DNA, the CDR3 is TGTGCCAGCAGCGAAACCCAACTAGCGACCCTCTACAATGAGCAGTTCTTC. Encoded protein: CASSETQLATLYNEQFF.

This chain joins TRBV27 and TRBJ2-7, with D possibly matching TRBD1 (6 bases). The V and J ends lost 4 bases and 4 bases respectively, with 20 bases between them. The V gene's germline CDR1 is MNHEY and CDR2 SMNVEV (reference sequence). This CDR3 spans 16 amino acids. CDR3 amino acids: CASSSSRTVSLYEQYF. As DNA, the CDR3 is TGTGCCAGCAGTTCGAGCCGGACAGTCAGTTTATACGAGCAGTACTTC.

V usage is TRBV28 and J usage is TRBJ1-1; no reliable D call. Germline V gene data show CDR1 as MDHEN and CDR2 as SYDVKM. Trimming left V 9 bases short and J 0 bases short, with 5 bases between. This CDR3 comprises 11 residues. CDR3 region: CASFLNTEAFF. The CDR3 coding sequence is TGTGCCAGTTTCTTGAACACTGAAGCTTTCTTT.